Listed here are 12 T cell receptor beta chains from one sample, sequenced in a study of T cells in Graves' hyperthyroidism and ophthalmopathy. RNA transcripts provided the source from which TCR beta CDR3 regions were amplified. With the HTBI primer set, the TCR CDR3 went through a first round of RT-PCR. MiXCR was run by TCRdb on the multiplex PCR reads, yielding one entry per CDR3 protein. Here the sample spans 500,000 or so distinct CDR3 sequences, about 15% being singletons. The sequencing input was blood. The receptors were gathered from a young woman with Graves' ophthalmopathy.

This clonotype appeared a few times. The rearrangement uses TRBV7-3 and TRBJ2-3; no clear D. CDR1 is SGHTA and CDR2 is FQGTGA in the germline V gene. The CDR3 totals 15 residues. With 1 base removed from V and 6 bases from J, the gap between germline ends came to 14 bases. CDR3 amino acids: CASSLSPVELDTQYF. CDR3 in DNA: TGTGCCAGCAGCTTAAGTCCGGTGGAATTGGATACGCAGTATTTT.

This clonotype has ten or more counts. The chain has TRBV20-1 and TRBJ2-7; 7 bases line up with TRBD1. Germline assignment: CDR1 DFQATT and CDR2 SNEGSKA (reference sequence). Trimming removed 3 bases from V and 2 bases from J; junction bases left unmatched: 16. CDR3 size: 17 residues. The CDR3 loop is CSASVTRRGTVTYEQYF. As DNA, the CDR3 is TGCAGTGCTAGTGTTACGCGAAGGGGGACAGTTACCTACGAGCAGTACTTC.

This clonotype showed up many times. This chain connects TRBV5-1 to TRBJ2-3; tentative D call: TRBD1 (6 bases). The germline gives CDR1 SGHRS, CDR2 YFSETQ. V was pared by 4 bases and J by 2 bases, with 11 bases between. The CDR3 runs to 14 residues. The CDR3 DNA reads TGCGCCAGCAGCGTAAGGGGGATCACAGATACGCAGTATTTT. This sequence encodes CASSVRGITDTQYF.

This clonotype has ten or more counts. This CDR3 is CASSYSEGITEAFF. The CDR3 nucleotides are TGTGCCAGCAGTTACTCAGAGGGGATCACTGAAGCTTTCTTT. The V gene is TRBV6-2 or TRBV6-3, the J gene TRBJ1-1; possible D gene TRBD1, 5 bases. This CDR3 contains 14 residues. CDR1 MNHEY and CDR2 SVGEGT come from the germline V gene. V was clipped by 0 bases and J by 4 bases, with 9 bases between them.

The chain joins TRBV7-2 to TRBJ2-1, with TRBD2 as a possible D gene (5 bases). The CDR3 loop spans 15 amino acids. V dropped 6 bases and J dropped 0 bases, with 12 bases sitting between them. The germline V gene encodes CDR1 SGHTA and CDR2 FQGNSA. The CDR3 DNA sequence: TGTGCCAGCAGTACCGAACGGGGCTCCTACAATGAGCAGTTCTTC. This codes for CASSTERGSYNEQFF.

There are many counts of this clonotype. V is TRBV6-6 and J is TRBJ2-2; 7 bases map to TRBD1. The germline V gene has CDR1 MNHNY and CDR2 SVGAGI (reference sequence). CDR3 length equals 16 residues. Trimming removed 1 base from V and 5 bases from J; junction bases left unmatched: 7. The CDR3 DNA follows: TGTGCCAGCAGTTACTTTAGGGCAGGGGGAACCGGGGAGCTGTTTTTT. Translated, it gives CASSYFRAGGTGELFF.

V usage is TRBV30 and J usage is TRBJ1-3; no firm D call. With 0 bases removed from V and 3 bases from J, the gap between germline ends came to 9 bases. The germline V gene has CDR1 GTSNPN and CDR2 SVGIG (reference sequence). This CDR3 comprises 14 residues. The CDR3 reads CAWSVGGLGNTIYF. The CDR3 DNA is TGTGCCTGGAGTGTAGGAGGACTTGGAAACACCATATATTTT.

The chain employs TRBV15 and TRBJ2-2; D possibly corresponds to TRBD1 (6 bases). CDR3 size: 16 residues. Germline CDR1 LNHNV, CDR2 YYDKDF (reference sequence). Trimming left V 3 bases short and J 7 bases short, with 18 bases between. For the CDR3, the DNA is TGTGCCACCAGCAGCCAAGCATTAACAGGGTTCGGGGAGCTGTTTTTT. It codes for CATSSQALTGFGELFF.

The V gene is TRBV6-1, the J gene TRBJ2-4; no reliable D call. Trimming left V 6 bases short and J 2 bases short, with 8 bases between. Germline V gene data show CDR1 as MNHNS and CDR2 as SASEGT. This CDR3 region has 13 residues. The CDR3 DNA sequence: TGTGCCAGCAGCCAGGCGACCAAAAACATTCAGTACTTC. It encodes CASSQATKNIQYF.

This clonotype was picked up a small number of times. The rearrangement links TRBV29-1 to TRBJ1-1, with 7 bases that match TRBD1. From germline, CDR1 is SQVTM and CDR2 ANQGSEA. The CDR3 totals 13 residues. With 8 bases clipped from V and 1 base from J, the junction kept 7 bases outside the gene matches. CDR3 protein: CSTDDRANTEAFF. The CDR3 nucleotides are TGCAGCACTGACGACAGGGCGAACACTGAAGCTTTCTTT.

This clonotype was counted at least ten times. This chain joins TRBV28 and TRBJ1-5; no reliable D call. V was shortened by 3 bases and J by 4 bases, with 10 bases between the two germline ends. CDR1 is MDHEN, CDR2 SYDVKM, per germline. The CDR3 length is 14 residues. Here the CDR3 DNA reads TGTGCCAGCAGTTTCTTTTCCGGGAATCAGCCCCAGCATTTT. This sequence encodes CASSFFSGNQPQHF.

The sample holds many counts of this clonotype. The chain couples TRBV2 to TRBJ1-5; D call uncertain. The CDR3 loop spans 14 amino acids. Trimming removed 3 bases at V and 4 bases at J, with 10 bases between. Germline lookup yields CDR1 SNHLY and CDR2 FYNNEI. CDR3 sequence (DNA): TGTGCCAGCAGTGATGGTCAGCTAAATCAGCCCCAGCATTTT. Protein: CASSDGQLNQPQHF.